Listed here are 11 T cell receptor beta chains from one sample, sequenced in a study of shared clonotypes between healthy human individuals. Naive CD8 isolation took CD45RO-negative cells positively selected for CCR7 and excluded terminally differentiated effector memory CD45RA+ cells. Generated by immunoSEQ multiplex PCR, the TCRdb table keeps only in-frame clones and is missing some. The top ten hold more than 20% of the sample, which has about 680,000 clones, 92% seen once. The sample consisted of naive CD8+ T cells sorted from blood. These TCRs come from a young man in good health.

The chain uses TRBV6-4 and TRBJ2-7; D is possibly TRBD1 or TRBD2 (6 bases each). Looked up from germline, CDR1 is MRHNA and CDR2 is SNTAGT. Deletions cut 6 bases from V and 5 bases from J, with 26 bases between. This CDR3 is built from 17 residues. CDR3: CASRALAGGPNYDEQYF. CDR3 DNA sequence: TGTGCCAGCAGGGCTCTCGCCGGGGGCCCCAACTACGACGAGCAGTACTTC.

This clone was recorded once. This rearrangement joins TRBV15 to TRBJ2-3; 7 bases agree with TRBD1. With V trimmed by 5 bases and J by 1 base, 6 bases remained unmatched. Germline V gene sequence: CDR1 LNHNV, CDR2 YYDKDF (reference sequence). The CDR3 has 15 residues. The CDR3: CATSGFGQGTDTQYF. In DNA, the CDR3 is TGTGCCACCAGCGGATTCGGACAGGGCACAGATACGCAGTATTTT.

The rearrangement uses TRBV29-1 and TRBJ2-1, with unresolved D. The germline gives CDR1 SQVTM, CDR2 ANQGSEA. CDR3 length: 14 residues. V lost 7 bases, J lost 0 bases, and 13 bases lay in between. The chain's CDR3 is CSARPSSSYNEQFF. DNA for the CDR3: TGCAGCGCCCGCCCCTCGAGCTCCTACAATGAGCAGTTCTTC.

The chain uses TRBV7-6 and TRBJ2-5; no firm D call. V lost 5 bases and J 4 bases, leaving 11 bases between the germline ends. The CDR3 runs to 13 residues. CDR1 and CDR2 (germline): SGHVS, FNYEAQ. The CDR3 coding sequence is TGTGCCAGCAGCCCCCCACGAGGAGAGACCCAGTACTTC. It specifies CASSPPRGETQYF.

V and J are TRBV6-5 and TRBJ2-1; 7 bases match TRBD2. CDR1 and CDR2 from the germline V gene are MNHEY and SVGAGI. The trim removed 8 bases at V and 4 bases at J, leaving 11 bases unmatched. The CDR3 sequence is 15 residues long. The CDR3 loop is CASSIGLVGYNEQFF. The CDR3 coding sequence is TGTGCCAGCTCTATCGGACTAGTGGGATACAATGAGCAGTTCTTC.

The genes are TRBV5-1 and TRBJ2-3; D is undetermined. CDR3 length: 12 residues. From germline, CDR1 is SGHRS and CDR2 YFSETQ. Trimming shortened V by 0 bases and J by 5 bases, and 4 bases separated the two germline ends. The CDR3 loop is CASSLALDTQYF. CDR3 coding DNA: TGCGCCAGCAGCTTGGCCCTAGATACGCAGTATTTT.

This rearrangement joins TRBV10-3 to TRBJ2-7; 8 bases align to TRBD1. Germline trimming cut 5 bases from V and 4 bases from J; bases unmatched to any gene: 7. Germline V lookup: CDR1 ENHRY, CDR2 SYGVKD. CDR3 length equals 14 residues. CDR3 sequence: CAISTGTGPYEQYF. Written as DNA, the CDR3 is TGTGCCATCAGTACAGGGACAGGTCCATACGAGCAGTACTTC.

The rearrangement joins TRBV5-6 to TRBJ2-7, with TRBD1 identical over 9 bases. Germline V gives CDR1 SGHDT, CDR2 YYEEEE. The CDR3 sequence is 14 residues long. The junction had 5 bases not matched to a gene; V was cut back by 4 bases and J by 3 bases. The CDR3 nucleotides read TGTGCCAGCAGCGGGGACAGGGCAATCTACGAGCAGTACTTC. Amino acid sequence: CASSGDRAIYEQYF.

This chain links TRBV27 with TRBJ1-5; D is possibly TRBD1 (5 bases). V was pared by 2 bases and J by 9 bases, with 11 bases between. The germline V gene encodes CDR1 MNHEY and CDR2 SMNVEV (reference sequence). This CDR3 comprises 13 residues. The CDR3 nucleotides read TGTGCCAGCAGTTTAGGGGGAGGGGCGCCCCAGCATTTT. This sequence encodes CASSLGGGAPQHF.

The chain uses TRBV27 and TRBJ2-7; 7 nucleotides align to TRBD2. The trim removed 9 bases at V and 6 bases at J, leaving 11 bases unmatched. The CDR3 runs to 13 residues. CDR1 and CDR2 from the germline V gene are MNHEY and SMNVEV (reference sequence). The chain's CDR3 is CASTSAGFREQYF. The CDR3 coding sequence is TGTGCCAGTACTAGCGCAGGGTTTCGCGAGCAGTACTTC.

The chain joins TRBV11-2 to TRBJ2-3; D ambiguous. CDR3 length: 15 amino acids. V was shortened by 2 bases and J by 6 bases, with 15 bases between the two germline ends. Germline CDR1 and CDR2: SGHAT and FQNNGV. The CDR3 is CASSLYRRLLDTQYF. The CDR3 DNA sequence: TGTGCCAGCAGCTTATATCGGCGGTTACTCGATACGCAGTATTTT.